Listed below are T cell receptor beta chains from one sample, sequenced in a study of shared clonotypes between healthy human individuals. The assay was immunoSEQ multiplex PCR, and TCRdb's table has in-frame clones only and misses some. The repertoire consists of about 2 million clones, with about 95% occurring once and the leading ten covering 1.2%. The sample taken for sequencing was naive CD8+ T cells sorted from blood. The source is a man aged 18 to 30 in good health. The CDR3 runs from the conserved cysteine through the conserved F or W. The D gene is left open where the match is weak. Where a row states a size, it is once, few, many or the class of an expanded clone; other rows omit it.

V gene: TRBV4-1
clone size: .
J gene: TRBJ2-7
CDR3 length: 16
D gene: TRBD1
CDR3 DNA: TGCGCCAGCAGCCAGCCTCCGGGACAGGGAATCTACGAGCAGTACTTC
CDR3 protein: CASSQPPGQGIYEQYF

V gene: TRBV2
clone size: .
J gene: TRBJ2-3
CDR3 length: 16
D gene: .
CDR3 DNA: TGTGCCAGCAGTACCCTTCTGGAATCCGAGGGGGATACGCAGTATTTT
CDR3 protein: CASSTLLESEGDTQYF

V gene: TRBV27
clone size: .
J gene: TRBJ1-3
CDR3 length: 13
D gene: .
CDR3 DNA: TGTGCCAGCAGTGGCGTACTCGGAAACACCATATATTTT
CDR3 protein: CASSGVLGNTIYF

V gene: TRBV7-9
clone size: few
J gene: TRBJ1-2
CDR3 length: 15
D gene: .
CDR3 DNA: TGTGCCAGCAGCTTAGAGTCAGGGACTTTCTATGGCTACACCTTC
CDR3 protein: CASSLESGTFYGYTF

V gene: TRBV5-1
clone size: once
J gene: TRBJ2-7
CDR3 length: 12
D gene: .
CDR3 DNA: TGCGCCAGCAGCGGGAGGTGGAACGAGCAGTACTTC
CDR3 protein: CASSGRWNEQYF

V gene: TRBV19
clone size: once
J gene: TRBJ1-2
CDR3 length: 15
D gene: TRBD1
CDR3 DNA: TGTGCCAGTAGTATGACAGGGTCAACTAACTATGGCTACACCTTC
CDR3 protein: CASSMTGSTNYGYTF

V gene: TRBV7-9
clone size: .
J gene: TRBJ1-2
CDR3 length: 13
D gene: .
CDR3 DNA: TGTGCCAGCAGCTTGGAAGGGCTCTATGGCTACACCTTC
CDR3 protein: CASSLEGLYGYTF

V gene: TRBV6-6
clone size: .
J gene: TRBJ2-7
CDR3 length: 16
D gene: .
CDR3 DNA: TGTGCCAGCAGTTACGGCGCAGGGGAGTACTCCTACGAGCAGTACTTC
CDR3 protein: CASSYGAGEYSYEQYF

V gene: TRBV29-1
clone size: .
J gene: TRBJ2-7
CDR3 length: 11
D gene: .
CDR3 DNA: TGCAGCGGAAAACGGGGGTACGAGCAGTACTTC
CDR3 protein: CSGKRGYEQYF

V gene: TRBV19
clone size: once
J gene: TRBJ1-5
CDR3 length: 15
D gene: .
CDR3 DNA: TGTGCCAGTAGTATGTGGACACAAAGCAATCAGCCCCAGCATTTT
CDR3 protein: CASSMWTQSNQPQHF

V gene: TRBV27
clone size: .
J gene: TRBJ2-5
CDR3 length: 14
D gene: TRBD2
CDR3 DNA: TGTGCCAGCAGTATGACTAGCGAGGAAGAGACCCAGTACTTC
CDR3 protein: CASSMTSEEETQYF

V gene: TRBV2
clone size: .
J gene: TRBJ1-1
CDR3 length: 16
D gene: .
CDR3 DNA: TGTGCCAGCAGTGAAGCGCTTTCGTTTGTGAACACTGAAGCTTTCTTT
CDR3 protein: CASSEALSFVNTEAFF

V gene: TRBV7-6
clone size: .
J gene: TRBJ1-4
CDR3 length: 15
D gene: .
CDR3 DNA: TGTGCCAGCAGCTCGTGGGAGGCGGATAATGAAAAACTGTTTTTT
CDR3 protein: CASSSWEADNEKLFF

V gene: TRBV4-3
clone size: .
J gene: TRBJ2-2
CDR3 length: 17
D gene: TRBD1
CDR3 DNA: TGCGCCAGCAGCCAACTAACCGGGACAGGGGAAACCGGGGAGCTGTTTTTT
CDR3 protein: CASSQLTGTGETGELFF

V gene: TRBV7-8
clone size: .
J gene: TRBJ2-7
CDR3 length: 15
D gene: TRBD2
CDR3 DNA: TGTGCCAGCAGCTTAGCGCAGGGACTAGCCTACGAGCAGTACTTC
CDR3 protein: CASSLAQGLAYEQYF

V gene: TRBV6-5
clone size: .
J gene: TRBJ1-1
CDR3 length: 15
D gene: .
CDR3 DNA: TGTGCCAGCAGCAACCTTCAGGGTATGAACACTGAAGCTTTCTTT
CDR3 protein: CASSNLQGMNTEAFF

V gene: TRBV5-6
clone size: .
J gene: TRBJ2-5
CDR3 length: 16
D gene: TRBD2
CDR3 DNA: TGTGCCAGCAGCCCCCTCGCGGGAGGCCCCCAAGAGACCCAGTACTTC
CDR3 protein: CASSPLAGGPQETQYF

V gene: TRBV27
clone size: .
J gene: TRBJ2-6
CDR3 length: 16
D gene: .
CDR3 DNA: TGTGCCAGCAGTTTAGGCCAGGGTACTGGGGCCAACGTCCTGACTTTC
CDR3 protein: CASSLGQGTGANVLTF

V gene: TRBV27
clone size: .
J gene: TRBJ2-7
CDR3 length: 14
D gene: .
CDR3 DNA: TGTGCCAGCAGTTTGATTGGGGGGATTTACGAGCAGTACTTC
CDR3 protein: CASSLIGGIYEQYF

V gene: TRBV5-4
clone size: .
J gene: TRBJ1-2
CDR3 length: 14
D gene: .
CDR3 DNA: TGTGCCAGCAGCTTGGAGACAGAAAACTATGGCTACACCTTC
CDR3 protein: CASSLETENYGYTF

V gene: TRBV19
clone size: .
J gene: TRBJ1-5
CDR3 length: 15
D gene: TRBD1
CDR3 DNA: TGTGCCAGTAGTCAGACAGGGTCCCCCAATCAGCCCCAGCATTTT
CDR3 protein: CASSQTGSPNQPQHF

V gene: TRBV7-6
clone size: .
J gene: TRBJ2-1
CDR3 length: 15
D gene: TRBD2
CDR3 DNA: TGTGCCAGCAGCTTAGATAGCGGGAGTACCAATGAGCAGTTCTTC
CDR3 protein: CASSLDSGSTNEQFF

V gene: TRBV4-1
clone size: .
J gene: TRBJ2-3
CDR3 length: 15
D gene: TRBD1
CDR3 DNA: TGCGCCAGCAGCCAGAGGACAGGGGGCGTAGGTACGCAGTATTTT
CDR3 protein: CASSQRTGGVGTQYF

V gene: TRBV7-2
clone size: .
J gene: TRBJ2-5
CDR3 length: 16
D gene: .
CDR3 DNA: TGTGCCAGCAGCTTCCTTGGGGTAGAGCTAAGGGAGACCCAGTACTTC
CDR3 protein: CASSFLGVELRETQYF

V gene: TRBV20-1
clone size: once
J gene: TRBJ2-5
CDR3 length: 10
D gene: .
CDR3 DNA: TGCAGTGCCCCATTGGAGACCCAGTACTTC
CDR3 protein: CSAPLETQYF

V gene: TRBV6-1
clone size: .
J gene: TRBJ2-7
CDR3 length: 13
D gene: .
CDR3 DNA: TGTGCCAGCAGCCCCACGAGGGCCCACGAGCAGTACTTC
CDR3 protein: CASSPTRAHEQYF

V gene: TRBV6-1
clone size: .
J gene: TRBJ1-6
CDR3 length: 16
D gene: .
CDR3 DNA: TGTGCCAGCAGTGTGGGGGTAGCTCTTTGGAATTCACCCCTCCACTTT
CDR3 protein: CASSVGVALWNSPLHF

V gene: TRBV4-1
clone size: .
J gene: TRBJ2-1
CDR3 length: 13
D gene: .
CDR3 DNA: TGCGCCAGCAGCCAAGAGGTTAGGGGGGAGCAGTTCTTC
CDR3 protein: CASSQEVRGEQFF

V gene: TRBV19
clone size: .
J gene: TRBJ1-2
CDR3 length: 11
D gene: .
CDR3 DNA: TGTGCCAGTAGTCCTGGGGGCGGCTACACCTTC
CDR3 protein: CASSPGGGYTF

V gene: TRBV29-1
clone size: .
J gene: TRBJ2-7
CDR3 length: 15
D gene: .
CDR3 DNA: TGCAGCGTTGAAACCCCCAGGAAAGGGCCTTACGAGCAGTACTTC
CDR3 protein: CSVETPRKGPYEQYF

V gene: TRBV27
clone size: once
J gene: TRBJ1-1
CDR3 length: 14
D gene: .
CDR3 DNA: TGTGCCAGCAGTTTATCTTTAGCTAACACTGAAGCTTTCTTT
CDR3 protein: CASSLSLANTEAFF

V gene: TRBV11-2
clone size: few
J gene: TRBJ2-2
CDR3 length: 14
D gene: TRBD1
CDR3 DNA: TGTGCCAGCGGACAGGGAAGTTACACCGGGGAGCTGTTTTTT
CDR3 protein: CASGQGSYTGELFF

V gene: TRBV5-8
clone size: .
J gene: TRBJ1-2
CDR3 length: 14
D gene: .
CDR3 DNA: TGTGCCAGCAGCTTTCAGAGTCAAGGGTATGGCTACACCTTC
CDR3 protein: CASSFQSQGYGYTF

V gene: TRBV7-9
clone size: .
J gene: TRBJ2-3
CDR3 length: 17
D gene: TRBD2
CDR3 DNA: TGTGCCAGCAGCTTAGCGATCTCTAGCGGGAGCACAGATACGCAGTATTTT
CDR3 protein: CASSLAISSGSTDTQYF

V gene: TRBV6-5
clone size: .
J gene: TRBJ2-7
CDR3 length: 13
D gene: .
CDR3 DNA: TGTGCCAGCAGTTTCAGGGAATCCTACGAGCAGTACTTC
CDR3 protein: CASSFRESYEQYF

V gene: TRBV7-9
clone size: .
J gene: TRBJ2-7
CDR3 length: 14
D gene: TRBD1
CDR3 DNA: TGTGCCAGCAGCCCGAAGGACAGGGCCTACGAGCAGTACTTC
CDR3 protein: CASSPKDRAYEQYF

V gene: TRBV6-1
clone size: .
J gene: TRBJ2-7
CDR3 length: 13
D gene: .
CDR3 DNA: TGTGCCAGCAGTGAAGGCAGCTCCTACGAGCAGTACTTC
CDR3 protein: CASSEGSSYEQYF

V gene: TRBV4-1
clone size: .
J gene: TRBJ2-2
CDR3 length: 13
D gene: .
CDR3 DNA: TGCGCCAGCAGCCAAGATACGGTTTGGGAGCTGTTTTTT
CDR3 protein: CASSQDTVWELFF

V gene: TRBV6-5
clone size: .
J gene: TRBJ2-2
CDR3 length: 13
D gene: .
CDR3 DNA: TGTGCCAGCAGTTACGACGGCGCCGGGGAGCTGTTTTTT
CDR3 protein: CASSYDGAGELFF

V gene: TRBV7-9
clone size: .
J gene: TRBJ2-7
CDR3 length: 14
D gene: .
CDR3 DNA: TGTGCCAGCACCAAGCTCCAAAACTCCTACGAGCAGTACTTC
CDR3 protein: CASTKLQNSYEQYF

V gene: TRBV27
clone size: .
J gene: TRBJ2-7
CDR3 length: 14
D gene: .
CDR3 DNA: TGTGCCAGCAGTTTAGCGGGAAACCCCTACGAGCAGTACTTC
CDR3 protein: CASSLAGNPYEQYF

V gene: TRBV28
clone size: .
J gene: TRBJ2-6
CDR3 length: 13
D gene: .
CDR3 DNA: TGTGCCAGCACGGGGGATGGGGCCAACGTCCTGACTTTC
CDR3 protein: CASTGDGANVLTF

V gene: TRBV6-6
clone size: .
J gene: TRBJ2-2
CDR3 length: 15
D gene: TRBD2
CDR3 DNA: TGTGCCAGGGAATTGGCGGGAGGCGGAACCGGGGAGCTGTTTTTT
CDR3 protein: CARELAGGGTGELFF

V gene: TRBV11-3
clone size: .
J gene: TRBJ2-7
CDR3 length: 13
D gene: .
CDR3 DNA: TGTGCCAGCAGCTTGGTCCTGGGGGGAGAGCAGTACTTC
CDR3 protein: CASSLVLGGEQYF

V gene: TRBV4-1
clone size: .
J gene: TRBJ2-7
CDR3 length: 17
D gene: TRBD2
CDR3 DNA: TGCGCCAGCAGCCAAGGCGGCCCGGGACTAGCGGCCTACGAGCAGTACTTC
CDR3 protein: CASSQGGPGLAAYEQYF

V gene: TRBV9
clone size: .
J gene: TRBJ2-7
CDR3 length: 14
D gene: .
CDR3 DNA: TGTGCCAGCAGCGAGGGGGACTTCCCCTACGAGCAGTACTTC
CDR3 protein: CASSEGDFPYEQYF

V gene: TRBV11-2
clone size: .
J gene: TRBJ2-5
CDR3 length: 12
D gene: .
CDR3 DNA: TGTGCCAGCATAGGGAGACAAGAGACCCAGTACTTC
CDR3 protein: CASIGRQETQYF

V gene: TRBV27
clone size: .
J gene: TRBJ1-2
CDR3 length: 15
D gene: TRBD1
CDR3 DNA: TGTGCCAGCAGTTCCCTCGGACAGGGGGCAGAGAGCTACACCTTC
CDR3 protein: CASSSLGQGAESYTF

V gene: TRBV7-9
clone size: .
J gene: TRBJ2-7
CDR3 length: 12
D gene: .
CDR3 DNA: TGTGCCAGCAGCATTACAGGTTACGAGCAGTACTTC
CDR3 protein: CASSITGYEQYF

V gene: TRBV6-5
clone size: .
J gene: TRBJ1-2
CDR3 length: 13
D gene: TRBD1
CDR3 DNA: TGTGCCAGCTCGGGACAGGCGATATATGGCTACACCTTC
CDR3 protein: CASSGQAIYGYTF

V gene: TRBV7-8
clone size: .
J gene: TRBJ1-1
CDR3 length: 15
D gene: .
CDR3 DNA: TGTGCCAGCGGGGAGGTGAGGGAAATGTATACTGAAGCTTTCTTT
CDR3 protein: CASGEVREMYTEAFF

V gene: TRBV2
clone size: .
J gene: TRBJ2-7
CDR3 length: 14
D gene: TRBD2
CDR3 DNA: TGTGCCAGCAGCGCCGGGACTAGCGGCTACGAGCAGTACTTC
CDR3 protein: CASSAGTSGYEQYF